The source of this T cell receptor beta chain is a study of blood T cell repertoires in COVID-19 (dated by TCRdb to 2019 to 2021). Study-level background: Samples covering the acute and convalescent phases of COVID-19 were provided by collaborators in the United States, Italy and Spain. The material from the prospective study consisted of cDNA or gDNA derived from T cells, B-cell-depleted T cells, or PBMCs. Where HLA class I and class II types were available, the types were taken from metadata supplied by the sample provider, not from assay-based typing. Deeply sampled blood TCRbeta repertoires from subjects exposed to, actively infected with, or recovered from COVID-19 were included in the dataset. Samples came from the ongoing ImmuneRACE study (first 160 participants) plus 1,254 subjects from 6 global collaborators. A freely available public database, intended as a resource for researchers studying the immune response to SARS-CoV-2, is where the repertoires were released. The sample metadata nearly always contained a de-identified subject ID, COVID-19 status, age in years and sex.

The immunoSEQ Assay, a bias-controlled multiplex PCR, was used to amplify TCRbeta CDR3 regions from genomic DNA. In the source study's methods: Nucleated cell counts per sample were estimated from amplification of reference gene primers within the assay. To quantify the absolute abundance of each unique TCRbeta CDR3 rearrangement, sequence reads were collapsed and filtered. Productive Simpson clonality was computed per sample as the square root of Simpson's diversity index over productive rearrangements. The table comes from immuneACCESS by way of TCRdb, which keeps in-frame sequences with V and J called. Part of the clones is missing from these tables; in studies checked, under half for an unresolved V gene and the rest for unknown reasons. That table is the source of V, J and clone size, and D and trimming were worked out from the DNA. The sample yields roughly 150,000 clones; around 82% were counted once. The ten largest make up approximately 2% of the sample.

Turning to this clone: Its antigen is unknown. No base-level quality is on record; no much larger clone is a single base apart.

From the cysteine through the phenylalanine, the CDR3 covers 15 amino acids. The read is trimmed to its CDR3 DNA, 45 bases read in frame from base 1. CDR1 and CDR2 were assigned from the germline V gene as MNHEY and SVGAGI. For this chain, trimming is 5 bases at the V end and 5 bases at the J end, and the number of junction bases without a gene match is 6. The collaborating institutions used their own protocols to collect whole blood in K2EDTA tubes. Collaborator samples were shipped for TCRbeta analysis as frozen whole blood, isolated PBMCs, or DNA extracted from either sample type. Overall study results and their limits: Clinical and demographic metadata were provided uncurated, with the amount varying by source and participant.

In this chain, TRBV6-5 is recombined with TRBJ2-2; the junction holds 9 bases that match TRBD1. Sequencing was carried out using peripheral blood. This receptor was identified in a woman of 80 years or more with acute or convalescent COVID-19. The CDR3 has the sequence CASSNRGLVTGELFF. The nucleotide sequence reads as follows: TGTGCCAGCAGTAACAGGGGGCTTGTTACCGGGGAGCTGTTTTTT.